These T cell receptor beta chains were read from a single sample in a study of T cell clonotyping in hematopoietic cell transplantation. This table comes from immunoSEQ multiplex PCR, and its TCRdb copy is limited to in-frame clones, with some not included. The repertoire has about 7,700 clones, 94% of them found once; the top ten carry approximately 1.3%. The material was peripheral blood mononuclear cells, obtained 30 days after allogeneic stem cell transplant. The source is a male patient aged 60-70 years who had an allogeneic stem cell transplant from an unrelated donor, so T cells may come from the graft donor. Some clones in this sample may be carry-over from other donors' samples. Both conserved end residues are part of each CDR3. The D gene is left open where the match is weak. The size entry is marked missing in some rows and otherwise reads once, few, many or a size class.

D: TRBD2
J: TRBJ2-7
size: .
V: TRBV4-1
DNA: TGCGCCAGCAGCCAAGAGGCTAGCGGGAGGGGTGAGCAGTACTTC
CDR3: CASSQEASGRGEQYF

D: .
J: TRBJ1-5
size: .
V: TRBV7-2
DNA: TGTGCCAGCAGCCCGAGGTATGCGGCCCGCAATCAGCCCCAGCATTTT
CDR3: CASSPRYAARNQPQHF

D: .
J: TRBJ2-5
size: .
V: TRBV18
DNA: TGTGCCAGCTCCATGAGACGGGGGGAGACCCAGTACTTC
CDR3: CASSMRRGETQYF

D: .
J: TRBJ1-5
size: .
V: TRBV7-2
DNA: TGTGCCAGCAGATCCGGGACTGCGAATCAGCCCCAGCATTTT
CDR3: CASRSGTANQPQHF

D: .
J: TRBJ2-1
size: .
V: TRBV14
DNA: TGTGCCAGCAGCCAAGGAAGATACAATGAGCAGTTCTTC
CDR3: CASSQGRYNEQFF

D: TRBD1
J: TRBJ1-1
size: .
V: TRBV25-1
DNA: TGTGCCAGCAGGACGACAGGGTCCACTGAAGCTTTCTTT
CDR3: CASRTTGSTEAFF

D: .
J: TRBJ1-4
size: .
V: TRBV7-8
DNA: TGTGCCAGCAGCCCAAGCGGAGCGGGGACTAATGAAAAACTGTTTTTT
CDR3: CASSPSGAGTNEKLFF

D: TRBD1
J: TRBJ1-1
size: .
V: TRBV2
DNA: TGTGCCAGCCGGGACGGACAGGACCTCATGAACACTGAAGCTTTCTTT
CDR3: CASRDGQDLMNTEAFF

D: TRBD2
J: TRBJ2-3
size: .
V: TRBV7-3
DNA: TGTGCCAGCAGCTTAGGGACTAGCGGCACAGATACGCAGTATTTT
CDR3: CASSLGTSGTDTQYF

D: TRBD1
J: TRBJ1-1
size: .
V: TRBV19
DNA: TGTGCCAGTAGTCCACAGGGGTCCGGGAACACTGAAGCTTTCTTT
CDR3: CASSPQGSGNTEAFF

D: TRBD1
J: TRBJ1-1
size: .
V: TRBV7-9
DNA: TGTGCCAGCAGCTTGACAGGGACCACTGAAGCTTTCTTT
CDR3: CASSLTGTTEAFF

D: .
J: TRBJ2-3
size: once
V: TRBV6-4
DNA: TGTGCCAGCAGTGCGACACACTGGGCAGATACGCAGTATTTT
CDR3: CASSATHWADTQYF

D: .
J: TRBJ1-2
size: few
V: TRBV2
DNA: TGTGCCAGCAGTGAACACGCTTTCCCCCCACGGGGCTACACCTTC
CDR3: CASSEHAFPPRGYTF

D: TRBD2
J: TRBJ2-7
size: .
V: TRBV20-1
DNA: TGCAGTGCTAGTAGCGGGCGCGAGCAGTACTTC
CDR3: CSASSGREQYF

D: TRBD1
J: TRBJ2-1
size: once
V: TRBV9
DNA: TGTGCCAGCAGCGTATCCTGGACAGGTCACAATGAGCAGTTCTTC
CDR3: CASSVSWTGHNEQFF

D: .
J: TRBJ2-4
size: .
V: TRBV7-2
DNA: TGTGCCAGCAGCGCCCCCGCGGGCCGAAACATTCAGTACTTC
CDR3: CASSAPAGRNIQYF

D: .
J: TRBJ2-3
size: .
V: TRBV4-3
DNA: TGCGCTAGCACCCATAGAGCCTTTAATGAGGATACGCAGTATTTT
CDR3: CASTHRAFNEDTQYF

D: .
J: TRBJ2-5
size: .
V: TRBV6-5
DNA: TGTGCCAGCAGTTCCTTCGTCGGGGAGACCCAGTACTTC
CDR3: CASSSFVGETQYF

D: .
J: TRBJ2-2
size: few
V: TRBV9
DNA: TGTGCCAGCAGCGTAGAGGGCGGCCTCTACACCGGGGAGCTGTTTTTT
CDR3: CASSVEGGLYTGELFF

D: TRBD2
J: TRBJ2-1
size: .
V: TRBV9
DNA: TGTGCCAGCAGCGTAGATTCGTTAGCTTTAGCGGGAAAAGGTGAGCAGTTCTTC
CDR3: CASSVDSLALAGKGEQFF

D: .
J: TRBJ2-5
size: .
V: TRBV29-1
DNA: TGCAGCGTTGGAGGGCTGGGAGAGACCCAGTACTTC
CDR3: CSVGGLGETQYF

D: .
J: TRBJ2-5
size: .
V: TRBV14
DNA: TGTGCCAGCAGCCCTGGGACTCGCCGGACAGAGACCCAGTACTTC
CDR3: CASSPGTRRTETQYF

D: .
J: TRBJ1-3
size: .
V: TRBV7-6
DNA: TGTGCCAGCAGCCAATGGGGGAGATCTTTGGAAAACACCATATATTTT
CDR3: CASSQWGRSLENTIYF

D: .
J: TRBJ1-1
size: .
V: TRBV30
DNA: TGTGCCTCCTTACGTGCTGAAGCTTTCTTT
CDR3: CASLRAEAFF

D: TRBD2
J: TRBJ2-5
size: .
V: TRBV11-3
DNA: TGTGCCAGCAGCTTAGGCGGGAGCAGTCAAGAGACCCAGTACTTC
CDR3: CASSLGGSSQETQYF

D: .
J: TRBJ2-3
size: .
V: TRBV4-1
DNA: TGCGCCAGCAGCCAAGGCCAATATACGCAGTATTTT
CDR3: CASSQGQYTQYF

D: .
J: TRBJ1-6
size: .
V: TRBV30
DNA: TGTGCCTGGAAAGGGGGGGCCGGACGTTCCGATAATTCACCCCTCCACTTT
CDR3: CAWKGGAGRSDNSPLHF

D: TRBD2
J: TRBJ2-3
size: .
V: TRBV9
DNA: TGTGCCAGCAGCGCCACTAGCGGGGGGTCAGATACGCAGTATTTT
CDR3: CASSATSGGSDTQYF

D: .
J: TRBJ1-2
size: .
V: TRBV7-2
DNA: TGTGCCAGCAGCTTTTATAAAGGGACGGGAGGCTACACCTTC
CDR3: CASSFYKGTGGYTF

D: TRBD1
J: TRBJ1-2
size: .
V: TRBV25-1
DNA: TGTGCCAGCAGTACGACAGGGACGTATGGCTACACCTTC
CDR3: CASSTTGTYGYTF

D: .
J: TRBJ2-3
size: .
V: TRBV7-3
DNA: TGTGCCAGCAGCCCCTTTCCGGGTACAGCAGATACGCAGTATTTT
CDR3: CASSPFPGTADTQYF

D: TRBD2
J: TRBJ2-7
size: .
V: TRBV4-3
DNA: TGCGCCAGCAGCCAAGATGTAGCGGGAGTGCTCTCCTACGAGCAGTACTTC
CDR3: CASSQDVAGVLSYEQYF

D: .
J: TRBJ1-2
size: .
V: TRBV14
DNA: TGTGCCAGCAGCCAGTTAGGGGTAGGCGGTGGCTACACCTTC
CDR3: CASSQLGVGGGYTF

D: TRBD2
J: TRBJ2-7
size: .
V: TRBV6-6
DNA: TGTGCCAGCAGTAGGACTAGCGGGAGTGGGGAGCAGTACTTC
CDR3: CASSRTSGSGEQYF

D: TRBD1
J: TRBJ2-7
size: .
V: TRBV7-9
DNA: TGTGCCAGCAGCCACAGGGGCGACTCATTCTACGAGCAGTACTTC
CDR3: CASSHRGDSFYEQYF

D: TRBD1
J: TRBJ1-1
size: .
V: TRBV7-9
DNA: TGTGCCAGCAGCTATTCAGGGGGAGTCACTGAAGCTTTCTTT
CDR3: CASSYSGGVTEAFF

D: .
J: TRBJ1-2
size: .
V: TRBV7-3
DNA: TGTGCCAGCAGCTCCCCCTCAGGGTATGGCTACACCTTC
CDR3: CASSSPSGYGYTF

D: .
J: TRBJ2-5
size: .
V: TRBV7-2
DNA: TGTGCCAGCAGCCCGCGACCTAGGGAGACCCAGTACTTC
CDR3: CASSPRPRETQYF

D: .
J: TRBJ2-1
size: .
V: TRBV15
DNA: TGTGCCACCAGCAGAGCCAGGGTCAATGAGCAGTTCTTC
CDR3: CATSRARVNEQFF

D: .
J: TRBJ1-2
size: .
V: TRBV19
DNA: TGTGCCAGTAGGGTACTCCCCACTTCGGGCTATGGCTACACCTTC
CDR3: CASRVLPTSGYGYTF

D: .
J: TRBJ1-2
size: .
V: TRBV15
DNA: TGTGCCACCAGCAGAGATCATAAGGTGGGACCGGTCTATGGCTACACCTTC
CDR3: CATSRDHKVGPVYGYTF

D: .
J: TRBJ1-2
size: once
V: TRBV28
DNA: TGTGCCAGCAGTGGGGGGGTACTGGGAGGAGGCTATGGCTACACCTTC
CDR3: CASSGGVLGGGYGYTF

D: .
J: TRBJ2-1
size: .
V: TRBV5-4
DNA: TGTGCCAGCAGCTTGGTGACCGAAGGCTATGAGCAGTTCTTC
CDR3: CASSLVTEGYEQFF

D: .
J: TRBJ1-5
size: .
V: TRBV7-8
DNA: TGTGCCAGCAGTCCGATGGGGGCAAATAGCAATCAGCCCCAGCATTTT
CDR3: CASSPMGANSNQPQHF

D: TRBD1
J: TRBJ1-1
size: .
V: TRBV29-1
DNA: TGCAGCGGCCTCGCAGGGGGCGCAAGGTCAGCTTTCTTT
CDR3: CSGLAGGARSAFF

D: TRBD1
J: TRBJ1-2
size: .
V: TRBV19
DNA: TGTGCCAGTATCCAACGGGATACAGGGGCGTTCACCTTC
CDR3: CASIQRDTGAFTF

D: .
J: TRBJ2-7
size: few
V: TRBV7-6
DNA: TGTGCCAGCAGCTTAGACAGGGCCTACGAGCAGTACTTC
CDR3: CASSLDRAYEQYF

D: .
J: TRBJ1-1
size: .
V: TRBV7-9
DNA: TGTGCCAGCAGCTTAAAACCGAACGAAGCTTTCTTT
CDR3: CASSLKPNEAFF

D: .
J: TRBJ2-5
size: .
V: TRBV18
DNA: TGTGCCAGCTCACCTAGCCTAATGTACCAAGAGACCCAGTACTTC
CDR3: CASSPSLMYQETQYF

D: .
J: TRBJ2-3
size: .
V: TRBV28
DNA: TGTGCCAGCAGTCTGCTGGGGACGGCTAGCACAGATACGCAGTATTTT
CDR3: CASSLLGTASTDTQYF

D: TRBD1
J: TRBJ1-1
size: .
V: TRBV28
DNA: TGTGCCAGCAGTTTTTACAGGGGAGTCACTGAAGCTTTCTTT
CDR3: CASSFYRGVTEAFF

D: TRBD1
J: TRBJ1-1
size: .
V: TRBV5-8
DNA: TGTGCCAGCAGCTTTCCTGGGGACAGAAGGCATGAAGCTTTCTTT
CDR3: CASSFPGDRRHEAFF

D: .
J: TRBJ2-3
size: .
V: TRBV29-1
DNA: TGCAGCGTTGGAAGGGGTTTAGGGACCACAGATACGCAGTATTTT
CDR3: CSVGRGLGTTDTQYF

D: .
J: TRBJ1-1
size: .
V: TRBV27
DNA: TGTGCCAGCAGTTTTCGGGGTAGGAACACTGAAGCTTTCTTT
CDR3: CASSFRGRNTEAFF

D: .
J: TRBJ2-3
size: .
V: TRBV19
DNA: TGTGCCAGTAGTAAAAGGCCCCCCCCCGGTGGGGATACGCAGTATTTT
CDR3: CASSKRPPPGGDTQYF

D: TRBD2
J: TRBJ2-7
size: few
V: TRBV11-2
DNA: TGTGCCAGCAGCTTACGGACTAGCGTCAGTCCCTACGAGCAGTACTTC
CDR3: CASSLRTSVSPYEQYF

D: .
J: TRBJ1-2
size: .
V: TRBV6-5
DNA: TGTGCCAGCAGTAAAGGGACTCTCCCGGCTGGCTACACCTTC
CDR3: CASSKGTLPAGYTF

D: TRBD2
J: TRBJ2-3
size: .
V: TRBV28
DNA: TGTGCCAGCAGGCTCGTGCGGGAGACGGGTGCGCAGTATTTT
CDR3: CASRLVRETGAQYF

D: TRBD2
J: TRBJ2-3
size: once
V: TRBV27
DNA: TGTGCCAGCAGCAGAAGCGGACTAGCCACAGATACGCAGTATTTT
CDR3: CASSRSGLATDTQYF

D: .
J: TRBJ2-3
size: .
V: TRBV7-3
DNA: TGTGCCAGCAGCACCGGACGGGACGGGGATACGCAGTATTTT
CDR3: CASSTGRDGDTQYF